The clone carrying this T cell receptor (beta chain) has more than one count but fewer than ten. This table comes from immunoSEQ multiplex PCR, and its TCRdb copy is limited to in-frame clones, with some not included. The data show approximately 20,000 clones, 70% to 90% seen once. This record belongs to a study of PD-1 blockade in classical Hodgkin lymphoma. Time point noted: cycle 4 day 1 (C4D1), after five to seven weeks of nivolumab. Each patient relapsed following autologous stem cell transplantation, and prior brentuximab vedotin exposure differed. Negative selection with magnetic separation was used to purify CD4+ T cells from thawed PBMCs. Germline-derived CDR1 and CDR2 are SGHDN and FVKESK. V lost 4 bases and J lost 4, with 10 bases in between. The CDR3 totals 13 residues.

This TCR derives from a human donor with classical Hodgkin lymphoma. This specimen was CD4+ T cells from blood, taken before the fourth cycle of nivolumab. The chain is built from TRBV14 and TRBJ1-1; D possibly corresponds to TRBD1 (5 bases). The CDR3 reads CASSPREITEAFF. CDR3 nucleotides: TGTGCCAGCAGCCCCAGGGAAATCACTGAAGCTTTCTTT.